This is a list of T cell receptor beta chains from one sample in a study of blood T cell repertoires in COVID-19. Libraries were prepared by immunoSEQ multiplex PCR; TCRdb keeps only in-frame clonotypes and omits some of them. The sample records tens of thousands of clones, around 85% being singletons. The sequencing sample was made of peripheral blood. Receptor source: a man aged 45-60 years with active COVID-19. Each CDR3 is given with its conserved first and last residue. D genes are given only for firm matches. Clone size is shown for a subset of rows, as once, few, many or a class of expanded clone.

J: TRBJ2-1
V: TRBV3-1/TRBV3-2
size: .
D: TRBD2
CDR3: CASSQASSGGAVFF
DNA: TGTGCCAGCAGCCAAGCGTCTAGCGGGGGGGCGGTGTTCTTC

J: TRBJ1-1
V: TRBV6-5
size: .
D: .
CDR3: CASRVGGGTEAFF
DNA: TGTGCCAGCAGGGTGGGGGGAGGTACTGAAGCTTTCTTT

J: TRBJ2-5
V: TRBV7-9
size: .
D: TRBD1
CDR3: CASSRGGTGGLETQYF
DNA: TGTGCCAGCAGCCGAGGGGGGACAGGGGGCTTGGAGACCCAGTACTTC

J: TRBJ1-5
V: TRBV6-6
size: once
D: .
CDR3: CASRKGDQPQHF
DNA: TGTGCCAGCAGGAAGGGGGATCAGCCCCAGCATTTT

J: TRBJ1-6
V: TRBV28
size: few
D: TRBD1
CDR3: CASRGQGAQGSPLHF
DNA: TGTGCCAGCAGGGGACAGGGGGCGCAGGGTTCACCCCTCCACTTT

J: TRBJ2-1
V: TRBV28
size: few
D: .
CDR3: CASSLRQSYNEQFF
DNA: TGTGCCAGCAGTCTTAGACAGTCCTACAATGAGCAGTTCTTC

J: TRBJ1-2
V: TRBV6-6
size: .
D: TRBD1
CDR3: CASSSSQTGTYYGYTF
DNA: TGTGCCAGCAGCTCATCCCAGACAGGGACGTACTATGGCTACACCTTC

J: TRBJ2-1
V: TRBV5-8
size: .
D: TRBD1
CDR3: CASSLEQGAYNEQFF
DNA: TGTGCCAGCAGCTTAGAACAGGGGGCATACAATGAGCAGTTCTTC

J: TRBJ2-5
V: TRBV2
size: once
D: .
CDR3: CASVGVTGQETQYF
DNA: TGTGCCAGCGTTGGGGTGACGGGGCAAGAGACCCAGTACTTC

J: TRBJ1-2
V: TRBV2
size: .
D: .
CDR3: CASSPRGGSDYGYTF
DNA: TGTGCCAGCAGCCCGCGGGGGGGGTCTGACTATGGCTACACCTTC

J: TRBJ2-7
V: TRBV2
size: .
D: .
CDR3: CASNLGQFEQYF
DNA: TGTGCCAGCAACCTAGGACAGTTCGAGCAGTACTTC

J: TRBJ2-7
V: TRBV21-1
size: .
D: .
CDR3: CASSKAATGGAHEQYF
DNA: TGTGCCAGCAGCAAAGCGGCGACAGGGGGCGCACACGAGCAGTACTTC

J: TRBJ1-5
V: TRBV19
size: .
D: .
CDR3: CASSIWTVYNQPQHF
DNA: TGTGCCAGTAGTATTTGGACAGTATACAATCAGCCCCAGCATTTT

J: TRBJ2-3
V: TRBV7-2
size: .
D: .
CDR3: CASSLDYMSTDTQYF
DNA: TGTGCCAGCAGCTTAGACTATATGAGCACAGATACGCAGTATTTT

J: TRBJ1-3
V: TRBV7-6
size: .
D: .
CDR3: CASSRPSGRREIYF
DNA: TGTGCCAGCAGCCGACCCAGTGGACGTCGGGAAATATATTTT

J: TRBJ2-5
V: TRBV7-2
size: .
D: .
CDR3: CASSPLATQETQYF
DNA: TGTGCCAGCAGCCCTCTAGCGACACAAGAGACCCAGTACTTC

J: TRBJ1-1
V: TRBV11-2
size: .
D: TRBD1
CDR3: CASSLELTGAMNTEAFF
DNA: TGTGCCAGCAGCTTAGAGCTTACAGGGGCTATGAACACTGAAGCTTTCTTT